Presented here are 28 T cell receptor beta chains from one specimen sequenced in a study of T cells in Graves' hyperthyroidism and ophthalmopathy. Amplification targeted TCR beta CDR3 regions from RNA transcripts. A first-round RT-PCR of the TCR CDR3 used the HTBI primer set. TCRdb passed the multiplex PCR reads through MiXCR, listing each CDR3 protein once. Here the sample spans approximately 600,000 distinct CDR3 sequences, less than 25% being singletons. Sequenced input: blood. The receptors originated from a man aged 30 to 39 with Graves' ophthalmopathy.

This chain connects TRBV3-1 to TRBJ2-2; the D gene is possibly TRBD2 (6 bases). From germline, CDR1 is LGHDT and CDR2 YNNKEL (reference sequence). V lost 4 bases to trimming and J lost 5 bases, with 17 bases between them. This CDR3 contains 16 residues. In nucleotides, the CDR3 is TGTGCCAGCAGCCCCCGGTGGGGGGAAGGAACCGGGGAGCTGTTTTTT. Its translation: CASSPRWGEGTGELFF.

The chain recombines TRBV7-6 with TRBJ1-2, with D unresolved. Germline V gene data show CDR1 as SGHVS and CDR2 as FNYEAQ. The CDR3 length is 13 residues. The germline V and J ends were trimmed by 3 bases and 6 bases, with 11 bases remaining between them. CDR3: CASSFPTGNGYTF. The CDR3, as DNA: TGTGCCAGCAGCTTCCCGACGGGGAATGGCTACACCTTC.

This clonotype was seen at least ten times. The V gene is TRBV12-3 or TRBV12-4, the J gene TRBJ1-5; 7 nucleotides agree with TRBD1. CDR3 length: 13 amino acids. The V segment lost 6 bases and the J segment 1 base; nucleotides outside the gene matches: 0. The CDR3 DNA is TGTGCCAGCAGACAGGGGAGCAATCAGCCCCAGCATTTT. Protein product: CASRQGSNQPQHF.

This clonotype was seen a few times. The chain has TRBV7-2 and TRBJ2-3; 7 bases agree with TRBD2. The CDR3 has 14 amino acids. Germline CDR1 is SGHTA and CDR2 is FQGNSA. V dropped 8 bases and J dropped 2; count of bases not matched to a gene: 7. The DNA of the CDR3 is TGTGCCAGCCCCCCTAGCGGCTCCACAGATACGCAGTATTTT. It translates to CASPPSGSTDTQYF.

A word on this clonotype: One base away lies a much larger clone, so this may be a sequencing read error. This chain links TRBV5-6 with TRBJ1-2; 8 bases agree with TRBD1. CDR3 size: 15 residues. Germline CDR1 reads SGHDT; CDR2 reads YYEEEE. V lost 7 bases, J lost 3 bases, and 11 bases stayed unmatched. CDR3 amino acids: CASGPTQGAHYGYTF. Here the CDR3 DNA reads TGTGCCAGCGGCCCAACGCAGGGGGCCCACTATGGCTACACCTTC.

V usage is TRBV10-3 and J usage is TRBJ2-1; TRBD2 matches at 7 bases. CDR1 ENHRY and CDR2 SYGVKD come from the germline V gene. Trimming cost V 4 bases and J 0 bases; bases outside gene matches: 9. The CDR3 runs 17 residues. The CDR3 spells CAISGEEGGSSYNEQFF. The CDR3, as DNA: TGTGCCATCAGTGGGGAAGAGGGAGGGAGCTCCTACAATGAGCAGTTCTTC.

This chain uses TRBV29-1 with TRBJ1-5; 7 bases line up with TRBD1. The CDR3 length is 19 residues. V dropped 0 bases and J dropped 4; count of bases not matched to a gene: 18. The germline CDR1 and CDR2 sequences are SQVTM and ANQGSEA. CDR3 sequence (DNA): TGCAGCGTTGAAGAACGTAGACAGGGAGGACTTCGGGCGAATCAGCCCCAGCATTTT. Translation: CSVEERRQGGLRANQPQHF.

This rearrangement joins TRBV6-2 or TRBV6-3 to TRBJ2-1; 11 nucleotides agree with TRBD2. The CDR3 extends over 14 amino acids. Germline lookup yields CDR1 MNHEY and CDR2 SVGEGT. V shed 6 bases, J shed 6 bases, and the junction held 4 bases outside the gene matches. CDR3 protein: CASSYGLAGNEQFF. CDR3 in DNA: TGTGCCAGCAGCTACGGACTAGCGGGCAATGAGCAGTTCTTC.

In this sample, this clonotype turned up many times. V is TRBV3-1 and J is TRBJ2-7; 10 nucleotides agree with TRBD1. V gave up 1 base and J gave up 3 bases; unmatched junction bases: 3. The CDR3 has 15 amino acids. Germline values: CDR1 LGHDT, CDR2 YNNKEL (reference sequence). Written as DNA, the CDR3 is TGTGCCAGCAGCCAAGCGGGGGACAGGGGCTACGAGCAGTACTTC. Residues: CASSQAGDRGYEQYF.

The rearrangement links TRBV6-1 to TRBJ2-1; tentative D call: TRBD2 (5 bases). CDR1 and CDR2 from the germline V gene are MNHNS and SASEGT. CDR3 size: 18 residues. Trimming removed 11 bases from V and 2 bases from J, with 28 bases in between. The CDR3 protein is CAVASGGLGWSPYNEQFF. Here the CDR3 DNA reads TGTGCCGTAGCTTCCGGAGGCTTGGGGTGGAGTCCCTACAATGAGCAGTTCTTC.

The gene calls are TRBV10-3 and TRBJ1-4, with D possibly TRBD1 on 5 matching bases. The CDR3 runs to 16 residues. Germline assignment: CDR1 ENHRY and CDR2 SYGVKD. Trimming left V 4 bases short and J 6 bases short, with 18 bases between. The CDR3 reads CAISAPPGGEDEKLFF. In DNA, the CDR3 is TGTGCCATCAGTGCCCCCCCCGGGGGTGAAGATGAAAAACTGTTTTTT.

There are a few counts of this clonotype. V usage is TRBV24-1 and J usage is TRBJ2-3; 8 bases line up with TRBD2. CDR3 length: 16 amino acids. The germline gives CDR1 KGHDR, CDR2 SFDVKD. V was pared by 7 bases and J by 0 bases, with 8 bases of the junction left unmatched. The DNA for the CDR3 is TGTGCCACCAGCTTCCCGGGACTAGGTAGCACAGATACGCAGTATTTT. It translates to CATSFPGLGSTDTQYF.

This clonotype was seen more than once but under ten times. The rearrangement joins TRBV30 to TRBJ1-2, with 10 positions matching TRBD1. The CDR3 loop spans 13 amino acids. J was trimmed by 7 bases and V by 2 bases; bases with no gene match: 4. The germline V gene encodes CDR1 GTSNPN and CDR2 SVGIG (reference sequence). CDR3: CAWSLTGGGGYTF. Written as DNA, the CDR3 is TGTGCCTGGAGTTTGACAGGGGGCGGTGGCTACACCTTC.

V and J are TRBV4-1 and TRBJ2-7, with D possibly called TRBD1 or TRBD2 (5 bases each). V shed 5 bases and J shed 4 bases, with 12 bases lying between them. Germline values: CDR1 MGHRA, CDR2 YSYEKL. This CDR3 has 13 residues. CDR3 region: CASSVSEGYEQYF. The CDR3 nucleotides read TGCGCCAGCAGCGTTAGCGAGGGGTACGAGCAGTACTTC.

This clonotype was counted many times. The chain couples TRBV28 to TRBJ2-5; 12 bases are shared with TRBD1. After removal of 5 bases from V and 5 bases from J, the junction contained 12 bases not matched to a gene. Germline CDR1 reads MDHEN; CDR2 reads SYDVKM. The CDR3 has 17 residues. CDR3 amino acids: CASSPHEGQGALETQYF. The CDR3 DNA follows: TGTGCCAGCAGTCCCCATGAGGGACAGGGGGCGTTGGAGACCCAGTACTTC.

This clonotype has ten or more counts. V gene TRBV30 combines with J gene TRBJ1-1; no clear D gene. The CDR3 spans 13 residues. Germline V lookup: CDR1 GTSNPN, CDR2 SVGIG (reference sequence). The germline V and J ends were trimmed by 5 bases and 4 bases, with 14 bases remaining between them. The CDR3, as DNA: TGTGCCTGGGCGGAGGGCAGTGGCACTGAAGCTTTCTTT. It encodes CAWAEGSGTEAFF.

This clonotype showed up just a few times. The rearrangement links TRBV6-1 to TRBJ2-3; 14 bases are a match to TRBD2. The CDR3 spans 20 residues. V lost 5 bases and J lost 2; bases outside the gene matches: 15. Germline lookup yields CDR1 MNHNS and CDR2 SASEGT. Written as DNA, the CDR3 is TGTGCCAGCAGTCCCCGACTAGCGGGAGGGCCAGAAATCCCCACAGATACGCAGTATTTT. Encoded protein: CASSPRLAGGPEIPTDTQYF.

This clonotype was observed at least ten times. J is TRBJ1-5 and V is TRBV3-1; 7 bases fit TRBD1. Losses at the gene ends were 4 bases for V and 5 bases for J; bases not matched to a gene: 5. Germline V gene data show CDR1 as LGHDT and CDR2 as YNNKEL (reference sequence). The CDR3 runs to 14 residues. The CDR3 is CASSPGQQDQPQHF. The CDR3 DNA reads as TGTGCCAGCAGCCCGGGACAGCAAGATCAGCCCCAGCATTTT.

This clonotype was seen a handful of times. V is TRBV7-9 and J is TRBJ2-5; D gene uncertain. In germline, CDR1 is SEHNR, CDR2 FQNEAQ (reference sequence). Trimming removed 5 bases from V and 1 base from J, with 17 bases in between. There are 16 residues in the CDR3. For the CDR3, the DNA is TGTGCCAGCAGCCCCAGGAGTTCGTATCTCCAAGAGACCCAGTACTTC. Translation: CASSPRSSYLQETQYF.

The genes are TRBV11-2 and TRBJ1-6; 9 bases fit TRBD1. V shed 4 bases, J shed 7 bases, and the junction held 5 bases outside the gene matches. The CDR3 loop spans 15 amino acids. The V gene's germline CDR1 is SGHAT and CDR2 FQNNGV. In nucleotides, the CDR3 is TGTGCCAGCAGCTATATACAGGGGGCGAATTCACCCCTCCACTTT. Protein: CASSYIQGANSPLHF.

This clonotype was found many times. The V and J genes are TRBV29-1 and TRBJ1-2; D might be TRBD1 (5 bases). V was pared by 0 bases and J by 8 bases, with 16 bases between. Per germline, CDR1 SQVTM and CDR2 ANQGSEA. The CDR3 has 14 amino acids. CDR3 sequence reads: CSVEDRRGLGGYTF. In DNA, the CDR3 is TGCAGCGTTGAAGATCGAAGGGGCCTAGGAGGCTACACCTTC.

V and J are TRBV3-1 and TRBJ2-7; TRBD2 is a possible D gene (5 bases). V was shortened by 5 bases and J by 1 base, with 12 bases between the two germline ends. Germline V gene data show CDR1 as LGHDT and CDR2 as YNNKEL (reference sequence). CDR3 length: 14 residues. CDR3 in DNA: TGTGCCAGCAGCACGGACGGGAAATCCTACGAGCAGTACTTC. Translated: CASSTDGKSYEQYF.

This clonotype was seen more than once but under ten times. The rearrangement uses TRBV27 and TRBJ1-6; D unresolved. The germline V gene encodes CDR1 MNHEY and CDR2 SMNVEV (reference sequence). The CDR3 spans 16 residues. Trimming took 0 bases from V and 4 from J, leaving 10 bases between them. The CDR3 bases are TGTGCCAGCAGTTTATCGTTCCGCGCTTATAATTCACCCCTCCACTTT. Translation: CASSLSFRAYNSPLHF.

Notes on this clonotype: A much more abundant neighbour one base away suggests this may be a read error. The chain recombines TRBV20-1 with TRBJ1-5; maybe TRBD1 (5 bases). The CDR3 length is 12 residues. Trimming left V 8 bases short and J 4 bases short, with 12 bases between. The germline CDR1 and CDR2 sequences are DFQATT and SNEGSKA (reference sequence). DNA of the CDR3: TGCAGTTCTCAGGGAAGTAATCAGCCCCAGCATTTT. Translation gives CSSQGSNQPQHF.

The chain combines TRBV5-1 with TRBJ1-2; 8 positions match TRBD1. Germline values: CDR1 SGHRS, CDR2 YFSETQ. With 4 bases clipped from V and 8 bases from J, the junction kept 10 bases outside the gene matches. The CDR3 is 14 residues long. The DNA of the CDR3 is TGCGCCAGCAGCCGTGGGACAGGTGTTGGAGGCTACACCTTC. It is translated as CASSRGTGVGGYTF. Together with reference TRBV5-1 and TRBJ1-2, the CDR3 gives the full variable domain: KAGVTQTPRYLIKTRGQQVTLSCSPISGHRSVSWYQQTPGQGLQFLFEYFSETQRNKGNFPGRFSGRQFSNSRSEMNVSTLELGDSALYLCASSRGTGVGGYTFGSGTRLTVV.

V usage is TRBV30 and J usage is TRBJ2-3, with 10 bases matching TRBD2. V was pared by 5 bases and J by 2 bases, with 13 bases of the junction left unmatched. Germline CDR1 is GTSNPN and CDR2 is SVGIG (reference sequence). The CDR3 has 17 amino acids. For the CDR3, the DNA is TGTGCCTGGGGAACGGGCCTAGCGGGAGTGTCCACAGATACGCAGTATTTT. Amino acid sequence: CAWGTGLAGVSTDTQYF.

This rearrangement joins TRBV5-1 to TRBJ2-4; maybe TRBD2 (5 bases). Germline values: CDR1 SGHRS, CDR2 YFSETQ. Trimming took 1 base from V and 2 from J, leaving 19 bases between them. The CDR3 consists of 18 residues. The CDR3 reads CASSLRAANILTKNIQYF. CDR3 nucleotide sequence: TGCGCCAGCAGCTTGCGAGCGGCCAACATATTAACCAAAAACATTCAGTACTTC.

The gene calls are TRBV3-1 and TRBJ2-3; weak D call: TRBD2 (6 bases). The V end lost 5 bases, the J end lost 0 bases, and 24 bases lay between the germline ends. This CDR3 contains 19 residues. CDR1 and CDR2 (germline): LGHDT, YNNKEL (reference sequence). CDR3 residues: CASSSPAGRATTSTDTQYF. Written as DNA, the CDR3 is TGTGCCAGCAGCTCCCCGGCCGGGAGAGCCACGACTAGCACAGATACGCAGTATTTT.